Reported below is one T cell receptor beta chain. This entry comes from a study of identifying expanded T cells in peripheral blood. Sequenced by immunoSEQ multiplex PCR; TCRdb stores in-frame clones only, minus some. The table lists about 90,000 clones, around 84% of them singletons. This clonotype was sampled from a person aged 18 to 75 in good health. The sample taken for sequencing was blood.

The CDR3 nucleotides are TGTGCCAGCAGAATCGGACCCGACTATGGCTACACCTTC. Translated, it gives CASRIGPDYGYTF. The chain has TRBV6-5 and TRBJ1-2; D ambiguous. The CDR3 is 13 amino acids. Germline V lookup: CDR1 MNHEY, CDR2 SVGAGI. V gave up 6 bases and J gave up 3 bases, with 11 bases separating them.